Reported below is one T cell receptor beta chain. Clones were read by immunoSEQ multiplex PCR, and TCRdb kept only the in-frame ones, dropping some. The sample carries 78,000 or so clones, 70% to 90% recorded once. This sample is drawn from a study of radiotherapy plus CTLA-4 blockade in lung cancer. The CDR3 has 14 amino acids. Trimming shortened V by 5 bases and J by 4 bases, and 12 bases separated the two germline ends. CDR1 LNHDA and CDR2 SQIVND come from the germline V gene (reference sequence). The chain is built from TRBV19 and TRBJ2-1; D is possibly TRBD1 (6 bases). This receptor was identified in a human donor with non-small cell lung cancer who had stable disease on radiotherapy plus ipilimumab. This specimen consisted of peripheral blood, obtained from a patient treated with radiotherapy plus ipilimumab. CDR3 sequence: CASSPQDSYNEQFF. The CDR3 DNA reads TGTGCCAGTAGTCCCCAGGACAGTTACAATGAGCAGTTCTTC.